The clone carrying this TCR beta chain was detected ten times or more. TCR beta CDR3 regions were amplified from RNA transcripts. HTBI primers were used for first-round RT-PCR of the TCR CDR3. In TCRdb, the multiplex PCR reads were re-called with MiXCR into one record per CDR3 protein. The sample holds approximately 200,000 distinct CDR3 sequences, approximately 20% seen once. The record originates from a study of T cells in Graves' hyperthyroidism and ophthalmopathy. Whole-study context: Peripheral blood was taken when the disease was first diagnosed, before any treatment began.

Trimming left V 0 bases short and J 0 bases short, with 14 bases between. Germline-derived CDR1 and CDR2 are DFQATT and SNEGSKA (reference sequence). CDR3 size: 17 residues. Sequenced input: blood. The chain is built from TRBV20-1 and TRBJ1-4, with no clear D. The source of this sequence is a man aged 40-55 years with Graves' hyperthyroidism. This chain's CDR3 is CSARDIRGRTTNEKLFF. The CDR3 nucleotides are TGCAGTGCTAGAGATATCCGTGGCAGAACAACTAATGAAAAACTGTTTTTT.